The 10 T cell receptor beta chains listed next were all sequenced from one sample in a study of tumor-infiltrating lymphocytes in primary liver carcinoma. From approximately 530 ng of total RNA, TCR beta-specific cDNA was reverse-transcribed using a constant-region primer. Slightly modified ARM-PCR with three nested multiplex PCR rounds yielded TCR beta libraries. TRBV1-TRBV30 forward primers and a C-beta reverse primer were used in the first two PCR rounds, which each ran for approximately 11 cycles. TCRdb re-analysed the multiplex PCR reads in MiXCR, keeping a single row per CDR3 protein. Here the sample spans about 310,000 distinct CDR3 sequences, roughly 60% being singletons. RNA isolated from unsorted whole blood supplied the blood RNA, with germline DNA also extracted. Sequencing input: peripheral blood. The origin of the receptors is a man aged 40-50 years with primary liver carcinoma and hepatitis B virus infection.

As to this clonotype: A much larger clone differs from this one at a single base, so this may be a read error. The chain couples TRBV4-1 to TRBJ1-3; D may be TRBD1 (6 bases). The germline gives CDR1 MGHRA, CDR2 YSYEKL. This CDR3 spans 16 amino acids. In DNA, the CDR3 is TGCTCCAGCAGCCAGGGAGGACAGAGCTCTGGAAACACCATATATTTT. Protein product: CSSSQGGQSSGNTIYF.

This clonotype is medium-sized (0.01 to 0.1%) in the sample. V gene TRBV11-2 combines with J gene TRBJ1-1; D is unclear. Germline CDR1 reads SGHAT; CDR2 reads FQNNGV. There are 14 residues in the CDR3. V was clipped by 0 bases and J by 5 bases, with 10 bases between them. The CDR3 sequence is CASSLERGGTEAFF. As DNA, the CDR3 is TGTGCCAGCAGCTTAGAACGGGGAGGGACTGAAGCTTTCTTT.

In the case of this clonotype: One junction end disagrees with the germline gene, perhaps due to a read error. This chain joins TRBV4-3 and TRBJ2-5, with D possibly TRBD1 on 6 matching bases. CDR1 is LGHNA and CDR2 is YSLEER in the germline V gene. CDR3 length: 17 amino acids. The CDR3 is CASSQGLGQLLEETQYF. In DNA, the CDR3 is TGCGCCAGCAGCCAAGGGCTGGGACAACTATTGGAAGAGACCCAATACTTC.

In regard to this clonotype: A read error may account for a junction end that differs from germline. The chain joins TRBV29-1 to TRBJ2-1; 7 positions match TRBD1. This CDR3 region has 13 residues. Per germline, CDR1 SQVTM and CDR2 ANQGSEA. The CDR3 is CGVMRPGQDEQLF. As DNA, the CDR3 is TGCGGCGTCATGCGCCCTGGACAGGATGAGCAGCTCTTC.

Of note for this clonotype: The junction departs from the called germline gene at one end, perhaps through a read error. The chain is built from TRBV11-2 and TRBJ1-1; D is ambiguous. From germline, CDR1 is SGHAT and CDR2 FQNNGV. The CDR3 contains 13 residues. For the CDR3, the DNA is TGTGTCAGCAGCCTGGCATGGAACACTGAAGCTTTCTTT. Translation gives CVSSLAWNTEAFF.

Regarding this clonotype: One end of the junction varies from germline; a read error may be responsible. CDR3 amino acids: CDSSELAPNEQFF. CDR3 nucleotides: TGTGACAGCAGTGAGCTGGCCCCCAATGAGCAGTTCTTC. The chain combines TRBV12-3 or TRBV12-4 with TRBJ2-1, with unresolved D. The CDR3 sequence is 13 residues long.

In regard to this clonotype: At one end, the junction sequence differs from germline, possibly due to a read error. The V gene is TRBV5-4, the J gene TRBJ2-7; 9 bases line up with TRBD1. The germline CDR1 and CDR2 sequences are SGHNT and YYREEE (reference sequence). There are 15 residues in the CDR3. The chain's CDR3 is CPSSPIGTGINEQYF. As DNA, the CDR3 is TGTCCCAGCAGCCCAATCGGGACAGGGATCAACGAGCAGTACTTC.

A note on this clonotype: An end of the junction differs from the germline gene, which may be a read error. The chain couples TRBV5-1 to TRBJ2-2; 8 positions agree with TRBD1. Germline CDR1 reads SGHRS; CDR2 reads YFSETQ. There are 15 residues in the CDR3. CDR3 sequence reads: CASSFLTGVDGEPFF. The CDR3 bases are TGCGCCAGCAGCTTTTTGACAGGGGTCGACGGGGAGCCGTTTTTT. Full variable domain (outside the CDR3, taken from reference TRBV5-1 and TRBJ2-2): KAGVTQTPRYLIKTRGQQVTLSCSPISGHRSVSWYQQTPGQGLQFLFEYFSETQRNKGNFPGRFSGRQFSNSRSEMNVSTLELGDSALYLCASSFLTGVDGEPFFGEGSRLTVL.

Many counts were recorded for this clonotype. This chain joins TRBV5-4 and TRBJ2-7, with no clear D. V lost 3 bases and J lost 3, with 7 bases in between. The CDR3 consists of 12 residues. CDR1 is SGHNT and CDR2 is YYREEE in the germline V gene (reference sequence). CDR3 in amino acids: CASSSEYYEQYF. The CDR3 bases are TGTGCCAGCAGCTCAGAGTACTACGAGCAGTACTTC.

For this clonotype: A much larger clone differs from this one at a single base, so this may be a read error. The chain links TRBV10-3 to TRBJ2-7; D possibly corresponds to TRBD1 (5 bases). The CDR3 spans 15 residues. Germline V gene data show CDR1 as ENHRY and CDR2 as SYGVKD. The V and J ends lost 0 bases and 5 bases respectively, with 14 bases between them. CDR3 region: CAISESNAWGDEQYF. In DNA form, the CDR3 reads TGTGCCATCAGTGAGTCGAACGCCTGGGGCGACGAGCAGTACTTC.